A single sample is the source of the 29 T cell receptor beta chains below, sequenced in a study of blood T cell repertoires in COVID-19 (dated by TCRdb to about 2020). The protocol used for the library was the immunoSEQ multiplex PCR assay. The source is immuneACCESS, and TCRdb retained only in-frame sequences with V and J called. Part of the clones is not carried over; for the studies checked, unresolved V genes explain less than half of this, and the remainder is unexplained. The sample includes roughly 370,000 clones, with 80% to 90% observed a single time. The top ten clonotypes cover 10% of the sample. Sample: PBMCs or T cells enriched from blood (not recorded which). All receptors come from a woman aged 50 to 60 who had recovered from COVID-19.

The J gene is TRBJ1-1, the V gene TRBV19; TRBD1 agrees at 8 bases. The CDR3 length is 14 residues. Germline trimming cut 7 bases from V and 2 bases from J; bases unmatched to any gene: 6. The germline gives CDR1 LNHDA, CDR2 SQIVND (reference sequence). The CDR3 here is CASNFAGGNTEAFF. The DNA of the CDR3 is TGTGCCAGTAATTTTGCAGGGGGCAACACTGAAGCTTTCTTT.

The chain employs TRBV27 and TRBJ1-2; D remains unclear. The CDR3 loop spans 14 amino acids. Germline V CDR1 and CDR2: MNHEY, SMNVEV (reference sequence). Deletions cut 6 bases from V and 2 bases from J, with 13 bases between. CDR3 nucleotides: TGTGCCAGCAGCCTTACTGATCGGAACTATGGCTACACCTTC. Its protein product is CASSLTDRNYGYTF.

This clone was seen only once. The chain has TRBV11-2 and TRBJ2-7, with D unclear. Germline V CDR1 and CDR2: SGHAT, FQNNGV. This CDR3 contains 15 residues. V gave up 0 bases and J gave up 7 bases, with 16 bases separating them. The CDR3 DNA reads as TGTGCCAGCAGCTTAGAAAGCCTGCCCCTTGAAGAGCAGTACTTC. Translation gives CASSLESLPLEEQYF. Drawing the rest from reference TRBV11-2 and TRBJ2-7, the complete variable domain is EAGVAQSPRYKIIEKRQSVAFWCNPISGHATLYWYQQILGQGPKLLIQFQNNGVVDDSQLPKDRFSAERLKGVDSTLKIQPAKLEDSAVYLCASSLESLPLEEQYFGPGTRLTVT.

The genes are TRBV6-1 and TRBJ2-3, with D perhaps TRBD2 (6 bases). Between the trimmed V and J ends, which lost 2 bases and 6 bases, there was a span of 18 bases. This CDR3 has 16 amino acids. Germline V gene data show CDR1 as MNHNS and CDR2 as SASEGT. The CDR3 sequence is CASSELGGQGRDTQYF. CDR3 bases: TGTGCCAGCAGTGAATTAGGAGGGCAGGGTCGTGATACGCAGTATTTT.

The J gene is TRBJ1-5, the V gene TRBV7-2; a weak D match, TRBD1 (6 bases). Germline V gives CDR1 SGHTA, CDR2 FQGNSA. Deletions cut 4 bases from V and 3 bases from J, with 13 bases between. The CDR3 covers 15 residues. CDR3: CASSSPQGLNQPQHF. In DNA form, the CDR3 reads TGTGCCAGCAGCTCACCACAGGGTCTCAATCAGCCCCAGCATTTT.

The chain employs TRBV19 and TRBJ1-1; no clear D. Germline CDR1 and CDR2: LNHDA and SQIVND (reference sequence). The CDR3 length is 13 residues. Trimming shortened V by 7 bases and J by 8 bases, and 17 bases separated the two germline ends. CDR3 protein: CASMKWEVGEAFF. In DNA, the CDR3 is TGTGCCAGTATGAAGTGGGAGGTAGGAGAAGCTTTCTTT.

For the CDR3, the DNA is TGTGCCTGGAGTTTCAGGTTTCCCAATGAAAAACTGTTTTTT. It yields the protein CAWSFRFPNEKLFF. The chain uses TRBV30 and TRBJ1-4; D is unclear. V dropped 2 bases and J dropped 5 bases, with 12 bases sitting between them. The germline CDR1 and CDR2 sequences are GTSNPN and SVGIG (reference sequence). CDR3 length: 14 amino acids. Full variable domain (outside the CDR3, taken from reference TRBV30 and TRBJ1-4): SQTIHQWPATLVQPVGSPLSLECTVEGTSNPNLYWYRQAAGRGLQLLFYSVGIGQISSEVPQNLSASRPQDRQFILSSKKLLLSDSGFYLCAWSFRFPNEKLFFGSGTQLSVL.

V gene TRBV29-1 combines with J gene TRBJ1-2, with 7 positions matching TRBD1. The CDR3 is made up of 15 amino acids. The germline V gene encodes CDR1 SQVTM and CDR2 ANQGSEA. V dropped 2 bases and J dropped 6; count of bases not matched to a gene: 12. The CDR3 spells CSVELGTQGEDGYTF. The CDR3 nucleotides are TGCAGCGTTGAATTAGGGACTCAGGGGGAGGATGGCTACACCTTC.

The chain carries TRBV5-1 and TRBJ2-1; 12 nucleotides match TRBD2. In germline, CDR1 is SGHRS, CDR2 YFSETQ. This CDR3 spans 16 amino acids. V dropped 2 bases and J dropped 8; count of bases not matched to a gene: 8. The CDR3: CASSFPSGGATDEQFF. The CDR3 bases are TGCGCCAGCAGCTTCCCTAGCGGGGGGGCCACCGATGAGCAGTTCTTC.

V usage is TRBV27 and J usage is TRBJ1-2; no firm D call. Germline V gene data show CDR1 as MNHEY and CDR2 as SMNVEV (reference sequence). The CDR3 has 15 residues. The ends were cut back, 3 bases at V and 2 bases at J, with 13 bases in the middle. Written as DNA, the CDR3 is TGTGCCAGCAGTTTCTCCCCAGGAGGGAACTATGGCTACACCTTC. Protein product: CASSFSPGGNYGYTF.

The chain combines TRBV7-8 with TRBJ2-2, with D tentatively TRBD2 (5 bases). This CDR3 spans 17 amino acids. V lost 3 bases to trimming and J lost 0 bases, with 14 bases between them. From germline, CDR1 is SGHVS and CDR2 FQNEAQ. CDR3 DNA sequence: TGTGCCAGCAGCTTCACAAGGACTCGAACGAACACCGGGGAGCTGTTTTTT. As protein: CASSFTRTRTNTGELFF.

The gene calls are TRBV27 and TRBJ2-2, with TRBD2 matching over 13 bases. The germline CDR1 and CDR2 sequences are MNHEY and SMNVEV (reference sequence). J gave up 5 bases and V 5 bases, and 11 bases lay outside the gene matches. There are 18 residues in the CDR3. The CDR3 bases are TGTGCCAGCAGTGCCTCGGGGACTAGCGGGGTGTTAACCGGGGAGCTGTTTTTT. Protein sequence: CASSASGTSGVLTGELFF.

The chain is built from TRBV7-2 and TRBJ1-4; tentative D call: TRBD1 (6 bases). The CDR3 is made up of 16 amino acids. CDR1 and CDR2 (germline): SGHTA, FQGNSA. V was shortened by 5 bases and J by 0 bases, with 13 bases between the two germline ends. Here the CDR3 DNA reads TGTGCCAGCAGCGTTACAGGGTTTGCAACTAATGAAAAACTGTTTTTT. Protein sequence: CASSVTGFATNEKLFF. The entire variable domain, with the rest obtained from reference TRBV7-2 and TRBJ1-4, is as follows: GAGVSQSPSNKVTEKGKDVELRCDPISGHTALYWYRQSLGQGLEFLIYFQGNSAPDKSGLPSDRFSAERTGGSVSTLTIQRTQQEDSAVYLCASSVTGFATNEKLFFGSGTQLSVL.

This rearrangement joins TRBV27 to TRBJ1-2; TRBD1 agrees at 7 bases. J lost 6 bases, V lost 5 bases, and 6 bases had no gene match. Germline V CDR1 and CDR2: MNHEY, SMNVEV (reference sequence). This CDR3 has 13 residues. Written as DNA, the CDR3 is TGTGCCAGCAGTCCCACAGGGGTCCATGGCTACACCTTC. Protein product: CASSPTGVHGYTF.

A single count supports this clone. The chain employs TRBV7-8 and TRBJ1-6; no firm D call. Germline CDR1 and CDR2: SGHVS and FQNEAQ. The CDR3 length is 13 residues. Trimming cost V 3 bases and J 9 bases, with 9 bases left between them. The CDR3 sequence is CASSFARGSPLHF. The DNA of the CDR3 is TGTGCCAGCAGCTTCGCTCGGGGTTCACCCCTCCACTTT.

This chain connects TRBV27 to TRBJ1-1; 9 bases align to TRBD1. V lost 3 bases, J lost 5 bases, and 7 bases stayed unmatched. The CDR3 covers 15 residues. CDR1 and CDR2 from the germline V gene are MNHEY and SMNVEV (reference sequence). CDR3 protein: CASSFGDRDGTEAFF. The CDR3 DNA is TGTGCCAGCAGTTTCGGGGACAGGGATGGAACTGAAGCTTTCTTT.

V gene TRBV6-5 combines with J gene TRBJ2-7; tentative D call: TRBD1 (6 bases). The CDR3 extends over 11 amino acids. The V and J ends lost 9 bases and 7 bases respectively, with 13 bases between them. Germline loops: CDR1 MNHEY, CDR2 SVGAGI. The CDR3 loop reads CASQGSGEQYF. In DNA, the CDR3 is TGTGCCAGTCAGGGGTCTGGAGAGCAGTACTTC.

The chain links TRBV7-3 to TRBJ2-3, with D tentatively TRBD2 (6 bases). Trimming pared 5 bases from V and 9 bases from J, leaving 15 bases between. Germline V lookup: CDR1 SGHTA, CDR2 FQGTGA. The CDR3 totals 13 residues. The CDR3 DNA reads as TGTGCCAGCAGCCCACGACTAGGCGGCACGCAGTATTTT. It yields the protein CASSPRLGGTQYF.

The chain links TRBV27 to TRBJ1-1; possible D gene TRBD1, 6 bases. This CDR3 contains 15 residues. The V end was cut by 3 bases, the J end by 4 bases, with 15 bases between. Per the germline V gene, CDR1 is MNHEY and CDR2 is SMNVEV (reference sequence). CDR3 nucleotide sequence: TGTGCCAGCAGTTTCACGGGGGGGCTTGGCACTGAAGCTTTCTTT. As protein: CASSFTGGLGTEAFF.

The chain has TRBV29-1 and TRBJ1-2, with 7 bases that match TRBD1. The CDR3 sequence is 11 residues long. Germline-derived CDR1 and CDR2 are SQVTM and ANQGSEA. V was clipped by 3 bases and J by 7 bases; unmatched bases: 2. CDR3 sequence: CSVDSGGGYTF. CDR3 in DNA: TGCAGCGTTGACTCAGGGGGTGGCTACACCTTC.

V gene TRBV9 combines with J gene TRBJ1-2; tentatively, D is TRBD1 (6 bases). The V end was cut by 0 bases, the J end by 3 bases, with 12 bases between. The CDR3 sequence is 15 residues long. CDR1 is SGDLS and CDR2 is YYNGEE in the germline V gene. The CDR3 sequence: CASSVEGVGDYGYTF. The CDR3 bases are TGTGCCAGCAGCGTAGAGGGGGTCGGAGACTATGGCTACACCTTC.

CDR3 sequence (DNA): TGTGCCAGCAGTGAAATTGTCGGGCGGGGGGACACAGATACGCAGTATTTT. Translating it yields CASSEIVGRGDTDTQYF. The chain carries TRBV2 and TRBJ2-3; the match to TRBD2 covers 8 bases. This CDR3 contains 17 residues. Germline V lookup: CDR1 SNHLY, CDR2 FYNNEI. V lost 2 bases and J lost 2; bases outside the gene matches: 9.

CDR3 nucleotides: TGTGCCAGCAGCGTGACTAGCGGACAAGAGACCCAGTACTTC. The encoded protein is CASSVTSGQETQYF. This rearrangement joins TRBV11-2 to TRBJ2-5; 9 nucleotides line up with TRBD2. Germline assignment: CDR1 SGHAT and CDR2 FQNNGV. The CDR3 is 14 amino acids. Unmatched junction bases numbered 3, after V lost 5 bases and J lost 2 bases.

This chain connects TRBV27 to TRBJ1-1; the match to TRBD1 covers 10 bases. The CDR3 sequence is 15 residues long. The J segment lost 3 bases and the V segment lost 5 bases, leaving 6 bases of the junction unmatched. The germline V gene has CDR1 MNHEY and CDR2 SMNVEV (reference sequence). As DNA, the CDR3 is TGTGCCAGCAGTCCACAGACAGGGGGCTACACTGAAGCTTTCTTT. This codes for CASSPQTGGYTEAFF.

The chain couples TRBV30 to TRBJ1-2; D unresolved. Germline V gene data show CDR1 as GTSNPN and CDR2 as SVGIG (reference sequence). The CDR3 totals 12 residues. The V and J ends lost 1 base and 4 bases respectively, with 7 bases between them. The chain's CDR3 is CAWSENSYGYTF. In DNA form, the CDR3 reads TGTGCCTGGAGTGAAAACAGCTATGGCTACACCTTC. Combining the CDR3 with reference TRBV30 and TRBJ1-2 gives the whole variable domain SQTIHQWPATLVQPVGSPLSLECTVEGTSNPNLYWYRQAAGRGLQLLFYSVGIGQISSEVPQNLSASRPQDRQFILSSKKLLLSDSGFYLCAWSENSYGYTFGSGTRLTVV.

The DNA of the CDR3 is TGTGCCAGCAGTTACGAGGGCGGCTTTGAAGCTTTCTTT. The encoded protein is CASSYEGGFEAFF. This sequence joins TRBV6-5 and TRBJ1-1; D is unresolved. There are 13 residues in the CDR3. The V end lost 2 bases, the J end lost 7 bases, and 11 bases lay between the germline ends. From germline, CDR1 is MNHEY and CDR2 SVGAGI.

The V gene is TRBV25-1, the J gene TRBJ1-2; 11 nucleotides line up with TRBD1. The CDR3 consists of 14 residues. Trimming cost V 3 bases and J 5 bases; bases outside gene matches: 2. Per the germline V gene, CDR1 is MGHDK and CDR2 is SYGVNS. The chain's CDR3 is CASSDRDRGYGYTF. CDR3 nucleotide sequence: TGTGCCAGCAGTGACAGGGACAGGGGGTATGGCTACACCTTC.

This clone was recorded a few times. This chain joins TRBV5-5 and TRBJ1-4; no clear D. This CDR3 region has 15 residues. V lost 0 bases, J lost 5 bases, and 11 bases lay in between. Per the germline V gene, CDR1 is SGHKS and CDR2 is YYEKEE (reference sequence). This CDR3 reads CASSLGWSRNEKLFF. DNA for the CDR3: TGTGCCAGCAGCTTGGGTTGGAGCCGCAATGAAAAACTGTTTTTT. Filled out from reference TRBV5-5 and TRBJ1-4, the complete variable domain reads DAGVTQSPTHLIKTRGQQVTLRCSPISGHKSVSWYQQVLGQGPQFIFQYYEKEERGRGNFPDRFSARQFPNYSSELNVNALLLGDSALYLCASSLGWSRNEKLFFGSGTQLSVL.

V and J are TRBV12-5 and TRBJ2-3, with D tentatively TRBD2 (6 bases). V shed 1 base and J shed 2 bases, with 10 bases lying between them. CDR1 is LGHNT, CDR2 FRNRAP, per germline. CDR3 length equals 15 residues. The chain's CDR3 is CASGLDPGDTDTQYF. CDR3 nucleotide sequence: TGTGCTAGTGGTTTGGATCCGGGGGACACAGATACGCAGTATTTT.